The clone carrying this T cell receptor (beta chain) was counted once. This record comes from a study of Ad26.COV2.S vaccination and SARS-CoV-2 variants. Study at large: In the study, Ad26.COV2.S was injected intramuscularly once, or twice 56 days apart.

V dropped 0 bases and J dropped 3 bases, with 14 bases sitting between them. CDR1 and CDR2 (germline): MNHEY, SVGAGI. CDR3 size: 16 residues. The treatment was: roughly 18 received Ad26.COV2.S at low or high dose, single or two shots; about 5 received placebo; per-sample allocation not given. Sampling happened 63 days after the first vaccine or placebo injection. Sequencing used immunoSEQ multiplex PCR; TCRdb keeps in-frame clones, though not all of them. The sample shows about 350,000 clones, roughly 90% of them seen only once. This sequence joins TRBV6-5 and TRBJ1-1; D is uncertain. The source is a person between 18 and 65 years old who received the Ad26.COV2.S COVID-19 vaccine or a placebo. The sample in question was peripheral blood, obtained in a trial of Ad26.COV2.S vaccine versus placebo. CDR3 in DNA: TGTGCCAGCAGTTACTCGATGTGGACGGTGGACACTGAAGCTTTCTTT. This encodes CASSYSMWTVDTEAFF.